This section outlines one TCR beta chain sequence together with its context. Original processing methods: It was from reference gene primer amplification that nucleated cell counts were estimated. The repertoire was sequenced with immunoSEQ multiplex PCR; TCRdb's copy has only in-frame clones and lacks some. Clone size and the V and J calls come from that table; the DNA yielded D and trimming. The profile shows about 200,000 clones, 70% to 90% of them singletons. The sample originates from a study of blood T cell repertoires in COVID-19. Study-level information: The United States, Italy and Spain provided the acute and convalescent COVID-19 samples. From T cells, B-cell-depleted T cells, or PBMCs came the material, which was cDNA or gDNA.

The sample taken for sequencing was peripheral blood. The sequence derives from a woman aged 45-60 years with acute or convalescent COVID-19.

CDR3 residues: CSASVGRGGKDTQYF. The CDR3 nucleotides are TGCAGTGCTAGTGTAGGGCGGGGAGGGAAAGATACGCAGTATTTT. The chain uses TRBV20-1 and TRBJ2-3; 7 nucleotides match TRBD2. The V segment lost 3 bases and the J segment 5 bases; nucleotides outside the gene matches: 11. Germline assignment: CDR1 DFQATT and CDR2 SNEGSKA (reference sequence). CDR3 length equals 15 residues.